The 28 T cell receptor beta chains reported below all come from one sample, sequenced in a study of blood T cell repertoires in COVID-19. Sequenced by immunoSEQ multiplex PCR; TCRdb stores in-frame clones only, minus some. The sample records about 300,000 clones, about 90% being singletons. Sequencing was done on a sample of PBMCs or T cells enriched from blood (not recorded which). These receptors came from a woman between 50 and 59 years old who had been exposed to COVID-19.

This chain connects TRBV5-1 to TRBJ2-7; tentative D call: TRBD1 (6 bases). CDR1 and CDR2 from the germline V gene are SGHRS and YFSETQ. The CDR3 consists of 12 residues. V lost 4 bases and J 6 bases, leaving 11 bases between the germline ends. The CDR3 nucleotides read TGCGCCAGCAGCGCACAGGGCTTCGAGCAGTACTTC. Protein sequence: CASSAQGFEQYF.

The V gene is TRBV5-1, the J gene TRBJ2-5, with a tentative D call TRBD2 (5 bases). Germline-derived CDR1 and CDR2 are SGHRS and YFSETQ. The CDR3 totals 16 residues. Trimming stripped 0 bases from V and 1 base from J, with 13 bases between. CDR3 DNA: TGCGCCAGCAGCTTGGCCCCCCGGGGAACCCAAGAGACCCAGTACTTC. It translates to CASSLAPRGTQETQYF. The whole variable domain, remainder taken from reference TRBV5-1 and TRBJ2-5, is KAGVTQTPRYLIKTRGQQVTLSCSPISGHRSVSWYQQTPGQGLQFLFEYFSETQRNKGNFPGRFSGRQFSNSRSEMNVSTLELGDSALYLCASSLAPRGTQETQYFGPGTRLLVL.

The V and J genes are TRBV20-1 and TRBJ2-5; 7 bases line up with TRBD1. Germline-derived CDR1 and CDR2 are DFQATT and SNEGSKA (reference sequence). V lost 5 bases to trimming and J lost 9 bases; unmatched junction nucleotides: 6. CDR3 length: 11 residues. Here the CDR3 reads CSAPRQGPQYF. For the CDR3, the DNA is TGCAGTGCTCCCCGACAGGGCCCCCAGTACTTC.

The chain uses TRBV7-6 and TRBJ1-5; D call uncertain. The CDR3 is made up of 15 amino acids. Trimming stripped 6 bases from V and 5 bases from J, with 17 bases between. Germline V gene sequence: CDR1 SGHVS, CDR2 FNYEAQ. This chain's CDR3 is CASSLWSGTDQPQHF. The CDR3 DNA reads TGTGCCAGCAGTCTGTGGTCAGGTACCGATCAGCCCCAGCATTTT.

The CDR3 DNA is TGCGCCAGCAGCTTTAGTATTCAGGGTAACTATGGCTACACCTTC. This encodes CASSFSIQGNYGYTF. This chain connects TRBV5-1 to TRBJ1-2; the D gene is possibly TRBD1 (5 bases). Trimming shortened V by 2 bases and J by 1 base, and 12 bases separated the two germline ends. The CDR3 extends over 15 amino acids. Germline-derived CDR1 and CDR2 are SGHRS and YFSETQ.

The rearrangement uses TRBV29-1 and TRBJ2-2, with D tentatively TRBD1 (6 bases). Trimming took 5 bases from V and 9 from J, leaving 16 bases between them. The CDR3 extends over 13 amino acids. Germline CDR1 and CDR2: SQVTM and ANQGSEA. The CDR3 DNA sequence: TGCAGCGTTACACTGGACAGTAACCGGGAGCTGTTTTTT. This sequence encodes CSVTLDSNRELFF.

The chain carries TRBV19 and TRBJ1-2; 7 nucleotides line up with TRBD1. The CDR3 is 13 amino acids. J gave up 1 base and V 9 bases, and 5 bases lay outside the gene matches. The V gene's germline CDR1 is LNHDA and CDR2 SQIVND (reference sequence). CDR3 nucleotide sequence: TGTGCCAGCAGAAGGGACAGTAACTATGGCTACACCTTC. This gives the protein CASRRDSNYGYTF. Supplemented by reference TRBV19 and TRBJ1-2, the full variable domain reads DGGITQSPKYLFRKEGQNVTLSCEQNLNHDAMYWYRQDPGQGLRLIYYSQIVNDFQKGDIAEGYSVSREKKESFPLTVTSAQKNPTAFYLCASRRDSNYGYTFGSGTRLTVV.

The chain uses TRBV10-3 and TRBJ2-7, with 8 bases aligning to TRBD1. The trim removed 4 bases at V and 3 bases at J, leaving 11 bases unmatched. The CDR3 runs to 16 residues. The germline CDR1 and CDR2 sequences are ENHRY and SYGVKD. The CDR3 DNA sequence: TGTGCCATCAGTGCCCCGACAGGGGAGATGGTCTACGAGCAGTACTTC. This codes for CAISAPTGEMVYEQYF.

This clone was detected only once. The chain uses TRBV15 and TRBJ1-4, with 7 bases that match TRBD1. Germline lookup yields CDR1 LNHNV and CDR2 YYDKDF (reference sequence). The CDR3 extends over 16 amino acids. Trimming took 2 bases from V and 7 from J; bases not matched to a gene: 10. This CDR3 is CATSRPQGTAAEKLFF. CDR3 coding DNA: TGTGCCACCAGCAGACCCCAAGGGACAGCAGCTGAAAAACTGTTTTTT.

The CDR3, as DNA: TGTGCCACCAGCAGAGATCGTAAAGGGGCCACCACAGATACGCAGTATTTT. Its translation is CATSRDRKGATTDTQYF. V usage is TRBV15 and J usage is TRBJ2-3; tentative D call: TRBD1 (5 bases). Germline lookup yields CDR1 LNHNV and CDR2 YYDKDF (reference sequence). V dropped 0 bases and J dropped 2 bases, with 15 bases sitting between them. The CDR3 contains 17 residues.

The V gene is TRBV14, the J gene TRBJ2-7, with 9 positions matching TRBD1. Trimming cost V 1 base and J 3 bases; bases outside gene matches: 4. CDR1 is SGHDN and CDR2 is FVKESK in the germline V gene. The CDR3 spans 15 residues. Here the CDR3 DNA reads TGTGCCAGCAGCCAAGTTGGGACAGGGTTCTACGAGCAGTACTTC. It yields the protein CASSQVGTGFYEQYF.

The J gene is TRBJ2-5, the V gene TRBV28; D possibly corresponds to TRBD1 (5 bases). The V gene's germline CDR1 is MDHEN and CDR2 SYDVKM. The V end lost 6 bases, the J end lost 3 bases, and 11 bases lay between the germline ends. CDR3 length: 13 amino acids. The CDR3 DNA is TGTGCCAGCAGCTATCAGGGTGAAGAGACCCAGTACTTC. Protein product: CASSYQGEETQYF.

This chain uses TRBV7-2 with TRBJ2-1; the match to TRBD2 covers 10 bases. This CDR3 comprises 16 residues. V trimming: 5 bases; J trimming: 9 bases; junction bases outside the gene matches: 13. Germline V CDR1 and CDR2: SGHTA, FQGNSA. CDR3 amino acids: CASSPRRERGGVEQFF. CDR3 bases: TGTGCCAGCAGCCCCCGCAGGGAGCGGGGGGGCGTTGAGCAGTTCTTC. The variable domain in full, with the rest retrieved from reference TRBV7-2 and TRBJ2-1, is GAGVSQSPSNKVTEKGKDVELRCDPISGHTALYWYRQSLGQGLEFLIYFQGNSAPDKSGLPSDRFSAERTGGSVSTLTIQRTQQEDSAVYLCASSPRRERGGVEQFFGPGTRLTVL.

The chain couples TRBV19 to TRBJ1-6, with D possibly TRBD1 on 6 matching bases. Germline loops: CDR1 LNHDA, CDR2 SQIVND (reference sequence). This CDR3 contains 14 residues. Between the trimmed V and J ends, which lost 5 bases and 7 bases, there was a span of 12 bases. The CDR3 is CASSLTGRNSPLHF. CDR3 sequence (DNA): TGTGCCAGTAGTTTGACAGGAAGAAATTCACCCCTCCACTTT.

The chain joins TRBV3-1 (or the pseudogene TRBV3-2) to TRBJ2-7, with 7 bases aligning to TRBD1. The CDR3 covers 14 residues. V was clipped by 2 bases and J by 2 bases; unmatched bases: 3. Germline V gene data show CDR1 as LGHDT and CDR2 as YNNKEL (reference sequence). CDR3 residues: CASSQRQGPYEQYF. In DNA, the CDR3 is TGTGCCAGCAGCCAAAGACAGGGTCCCTACGAGCAGTACTTC.

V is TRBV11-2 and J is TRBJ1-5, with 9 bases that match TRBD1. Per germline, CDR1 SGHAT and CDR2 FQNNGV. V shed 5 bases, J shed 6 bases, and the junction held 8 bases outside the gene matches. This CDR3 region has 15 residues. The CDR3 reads CASSPGDREGQPQHF. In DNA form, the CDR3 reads TGTGCCAGCAGCCCAGGGGACAGGGAGGGTCAGCCCCAGCATTTT.

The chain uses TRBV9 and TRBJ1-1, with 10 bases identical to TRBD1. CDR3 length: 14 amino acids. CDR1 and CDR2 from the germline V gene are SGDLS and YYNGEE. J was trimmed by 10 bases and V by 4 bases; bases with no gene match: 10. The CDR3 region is CASSPYGTGDSAFF. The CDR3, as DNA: TGTGCCAGCAGCCCTTACGGGACAGGGGACTCAGCTTTCTTT.

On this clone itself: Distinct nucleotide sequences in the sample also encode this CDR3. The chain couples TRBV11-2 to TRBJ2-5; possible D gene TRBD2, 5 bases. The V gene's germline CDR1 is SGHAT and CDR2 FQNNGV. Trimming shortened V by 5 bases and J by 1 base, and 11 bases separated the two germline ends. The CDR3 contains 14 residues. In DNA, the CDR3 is TGTGCCAGCAGCCACCCCGGGGTCCAAGAGACCCAGTACTTC. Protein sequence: CASSHPGVQETQYF. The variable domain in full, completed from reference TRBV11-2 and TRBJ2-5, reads EAGVAQSPRYKIIEKRQSVAFWCNPISGHATLYWYQQILGQGPKLLIQFQNNGVVDDSQLPKDRFSAERLKGVDSTLKIQPAKLEDSAVYLCASSHPGVQETQYFGPGTRLLVL.

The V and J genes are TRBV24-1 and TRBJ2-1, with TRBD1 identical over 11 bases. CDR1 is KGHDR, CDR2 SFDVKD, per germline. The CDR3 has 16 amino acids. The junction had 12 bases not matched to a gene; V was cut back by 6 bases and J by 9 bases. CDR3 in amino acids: CATSRGQGVYLGEQFF. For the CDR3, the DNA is TGTGCCACCAGTAGGGGACAGGGGGTCTACTTGGGTGAGCAGTTCTTC.

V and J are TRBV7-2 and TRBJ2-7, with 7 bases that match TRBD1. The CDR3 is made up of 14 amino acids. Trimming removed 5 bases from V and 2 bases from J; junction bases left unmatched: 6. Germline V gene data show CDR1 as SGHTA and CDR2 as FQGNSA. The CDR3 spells CASSPRQGPYEQYF. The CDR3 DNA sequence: TGTGCCAGCAGCCCTAGACAGGGCCCCTACGAGCAGTACTTC.

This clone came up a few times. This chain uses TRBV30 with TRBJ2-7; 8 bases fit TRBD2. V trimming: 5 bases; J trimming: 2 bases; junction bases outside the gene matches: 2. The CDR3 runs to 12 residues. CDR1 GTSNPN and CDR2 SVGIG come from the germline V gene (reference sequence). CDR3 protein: CAWGAGAYEQYF. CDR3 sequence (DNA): TGTGCCTGGGGAGCGGGGGCCTACGAGCAGTACTTC.

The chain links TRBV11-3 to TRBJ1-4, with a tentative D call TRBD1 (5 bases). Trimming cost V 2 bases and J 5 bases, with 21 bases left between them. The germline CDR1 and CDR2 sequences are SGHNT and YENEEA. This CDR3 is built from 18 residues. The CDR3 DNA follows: TGTGCCAGCAGCTTATCCCTCGACCCGCAAGGGGCAAATGAAAAACTGTTTTTT. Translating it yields CASSLSLDPQGANEKLFF.

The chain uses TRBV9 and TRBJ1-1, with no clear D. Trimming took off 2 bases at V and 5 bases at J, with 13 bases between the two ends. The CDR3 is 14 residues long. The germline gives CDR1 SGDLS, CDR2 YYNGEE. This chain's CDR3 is CASSVGGSVTEAFF. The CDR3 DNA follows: TGTGCCAGCAGCGTCGGCGGTTCGGTGACTGAAGCTTTCTTT.

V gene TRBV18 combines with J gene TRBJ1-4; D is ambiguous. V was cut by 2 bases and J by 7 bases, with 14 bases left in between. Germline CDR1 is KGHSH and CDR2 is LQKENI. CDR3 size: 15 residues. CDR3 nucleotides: TGTGCCAGCTCACCAGTTCAATTGCTGGCTGAAAAACTGTTTTTT. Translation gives CASSPVQLLAEKLFF.

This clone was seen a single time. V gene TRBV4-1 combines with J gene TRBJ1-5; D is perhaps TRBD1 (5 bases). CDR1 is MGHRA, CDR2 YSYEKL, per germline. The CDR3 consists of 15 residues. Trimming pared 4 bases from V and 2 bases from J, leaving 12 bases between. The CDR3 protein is CASSPGGLGNQPQHF. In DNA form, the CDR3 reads TGCGCCAGCAGCCCGGGGGGGTTGGGCAATCAGCCCCAGCATTTT.

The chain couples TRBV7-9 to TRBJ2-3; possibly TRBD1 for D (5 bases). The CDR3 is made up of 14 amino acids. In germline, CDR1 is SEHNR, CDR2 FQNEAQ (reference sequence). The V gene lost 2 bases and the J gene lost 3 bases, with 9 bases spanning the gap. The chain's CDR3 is CASSLMQGTDTQYF. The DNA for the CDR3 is TGTGCCAGCAGCTTAATGCAGGGAACAGATACGCAGTATTTT.

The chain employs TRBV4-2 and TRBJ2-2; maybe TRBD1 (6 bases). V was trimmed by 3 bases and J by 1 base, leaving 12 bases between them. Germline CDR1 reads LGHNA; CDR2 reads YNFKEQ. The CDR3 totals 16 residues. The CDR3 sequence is CASSHPRRGNTGELFF. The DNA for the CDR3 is TGTGCCAGCAGCCACCCCCGCAGGGGGAACACCGGGGAGCTGTTTTTT.

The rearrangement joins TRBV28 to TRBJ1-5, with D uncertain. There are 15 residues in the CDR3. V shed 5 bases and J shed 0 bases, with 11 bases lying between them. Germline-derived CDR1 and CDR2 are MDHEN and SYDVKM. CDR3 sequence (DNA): TGTGCCAGCAGTCCTAGTGTAAATAGCAATCAGCCCCAGCATTTT. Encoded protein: CASSPSVNSNQPQHF.